The 18 T cell receptor beta chains given below trace back to one sample, sequenced in a study of blood T cell repertoires in COVID-19. Profiling relied on immunoSEQ multiplex PCR, and the TCRdb table lists in-frame clones only, not all of them. Of about 300,000 clones in the sample, 85% are singletons; the top ten hold around 2%. The sequenced material came from PBMCs or T cells enriched from blood (not recorded which). These receptors were obtained from a woman in her thirties who had been exposed to COVID-19.

The chain uses TRBV18 and TRBJ1-2; 7 bases line up with TRBD1. The CDR3 totals 15 residues. The V and J ends lost 1 base and 6 bases, in that order; junction bases with no gene match: 8. Germline V lookup: CDR1 KGHSH, CDR2 LQKENI. CDR3 amino acids: CASSPRTGEFDGYTF. In DNA, the CDR3 is TGTGCCAGCTCACCACGTACAGGGGAGTTTGATGGCTACACCTTC.

The chain links TRBV28 to TRBJ1-6; tentative D call: TRBD1 (5 bases). Germline V gene lookup returns CDR1 MDHEN and CDR2 SYDVKM. This CDR3 is built from 16 residues. V shed 4 bases and J shed 6 bases, with 16 bases lying between them. This CDR3 is CASSYSSGRVNSPLHF. For the CDR3, the DNA is TGTGCCAGCAGTTACTCTAGTGGCAGGGTTAATTCACCCCTCCACTTT.

The V gene is TRBV18, the J gene TRBJ1-1; 7 bases fit TRBD1. Germline V gene sequence: CDR1 KGHSH, CDR2 LQKENI. CDR3 length: 16 residues. The ends lost 4 bases at V and 5 bases at J; junction bases unmatched: 13. In DNA form, the CDR3 reads TGTGCCAGCTCACTAAATAACAGGAGGGGACAGACTGAAGCTTTCTTT. Its translation: CASSLNNRRGQTEAFF.

The V and J genes are TRBV19 and TRBJ2-1, with TRBD1 identical over 9 bases. CDR1 is LNHDA and CDR2 is SQIVND in the germline V gene (reference sequence). The CDR3 is 16 amino acids. V lost 2 bases, J lost 4 bases, and 6 bases stayed unmatched. CDR3 bases: TGTGCCAGTAGTATAAAAACAGGGGGCTTTTACAATGAGCAGTTCTTC. Protein product: CASSIKTGGFYNEQFF.

Comments on this clone: The same CDR3 can be traced to other DNA sequences in this sample. The chain joins TRBV7-3 to TRBJ1-1; D is unclear. Germline lookup yields CDR1 SGHTA and CDR2 FQGTGA. V was shortened by 0 bases and J by 5 bases, with 7 bases between the two germline ends. The CDR3 totals 13 residues. The CDR3 DNA is TGTGCCAGCAGCTTAACAGGCGGGACTGAAGCTTTCTTT. This gives the protein CASSLTGGTEAFF.

The V call is TRBV11-2, the J call TRBJ2-7; weak D call: TRBD1 (5 bases). CDR1 and CDR2 from the germline V gene are SGHAT and FQNNGV. Trimming pared 0 bases from V and 0 bases from J, leaving 18 bases between. The CDR3 covers 18 residues. The CDR3 bases are TGTGCCAGCAGCTTAGAAAGGACAACCTCATATTACTCCTACGAGCAGTACTTC. Its protein product is CASSLERTTSYYSYEQYF.

J is TRBJ2-3 and V is TRBV5-1; 8 bases map to TRBD2. Unmatched junction bases numbered 3, after V lost 4 bases and J lost 2 bases. The CDR3 length is 14 residues. Looked up from germline, CDR1 is SGHRS and CDR2 is YFSETQ. CDR3 sequence reads: CASSRTSSTDTQYF. The CDR3 bases are TGCGCCAGCAGCAGGACTAGCTCCACAGATACGCAGTATTTT.

The DNA for the CDR3 is TGTGCCAGCAGCTTAGCCAGAGGGCGGGTAAATAATTCACCCCTCCACTTT. This encodes CASSLARGRVNNSPLHF. The chain joins TRBV7-8 to TRBJ1-6; D is undetermined. Germline lookup yields CDR1 SGHVS and CDR2 FQNEAQ. The V end was cut by 0 bases, the J end by 5 bases, with 14 bases between. The CDR3 has 17 amino acids.

The rearrangement joins TRBV6-1 to TRBJ2-7, with TRBD2 identical over 14 bases. Germline V gene lookup returns CDR1 MNHNS and CDR2 SASEGT. Germline trimming cut 4 bases from V and 3 bases from J; bases unmatched to any gene: 11. This CDR3 has 18 amino acids. CDR3 nucleotide sequence: TGTGCCAGCAGTGGGAGACTAGCGGGAGGGCCGTTTTACTACGAGCAGTACTTC. Its translation is CASSGRLAGGPFYYEQYF.

The V call is TRBV6-6, the J call TRBJ2-3; 11 bases are a match to TRBD2. The ends lost 6 bases at V and 11 bases at J; junction bases unmatched: 16. Looked up from germline, CDR1 is MNHNY and CDR2 is SVGAGI (reference sequence). CDR3 size: 16 residues. The CDR3 loop is CASSLGRASGGSGQYF. The CDR3 DNA follows: TGTGCCAGCAGCCTAGGGAGGGCTAGCGGGGGGTCTGGGCAGTATTTT.

The rearrangement joins TRBV19 to TRBJ2-7; TRBD1 might be the D (5 bases). CDR3 size: 14 residues. From germline, CDR1 is LNHDA and CDR2 SQIVND (reference sequence). Trimming cost V 8 bases and J 2 bases, with 16 bases left between them. The CDR3: CASSRGRGTYEQYF. Here the CDR3 DNA reads TGTGCCAGTTCTCGAGGAAGGGGCACCTACGAGCAGTACTTC.

Written as DNA, the CDR3 is TGCAGTGCTAGTTCGGGATTCTCTGGAAACACCATATATTTT. Amino acid sequence: CSASSGFSGNTIYF. V gene TRBV20-1 combines with J gene TRBJ1-3; D remains ambiguous. Germline CDR1 reads DFQATT; CDR2 reads SNEGSKA (reference sequence). The CDR3 spans 14 residues. Trimming stripped 3 bases from V and 0 bases from J, with 9 bases between.

This clone was picked up one time. The chain carries TRBV14 and TRBJ2-1, with 10 bases aligning to TRBD2. CDR1 and CDR2 from the germline V gene are SGHDN and FVKESK. The V segment lost 1 base and the J segment 3 bases; nucleotides outside the gene matches: 9. The CDR3 is made up of 18 amino acids. The CDR3 sequence is CASSQVGLAGVGYNEQFF. The CDR3 nucleotides are TGTGCCAGCAGCCAAGTCGGCCTAGCGGGAGTCGGCTACAATGAGCAGTTCTTC.

The chain has TRBV10-3 and TRBJ2-3; D perhaps matches TRBD1 (5 bases). Germline values: CDR1 ENHRY, CDR2 SYGVKD. The CDR3 covers 15 residues. V lost 0 bases and J lost 2, with 9 bases in between. The CDR3: CAISESTGHTDTQYF. In DNA, the CDR3 is TGTGCCATCAGTGAGTCGACTGGACACACAGATACGCAGTATTTT.

The DNA of the CDR3 is TGTGCCAGCAGTGGGACAGTCCTCGACGAGCAGTACTTC. The encoded protein is CASSGTVLDEQYF. The J gene is TRBJ2-7, the V gene TRBV25-1, with D possibly matching TRBD1 (6 bases). CDR3 length equals 13 residues. Germline values: CDR1 MGHDK, CDR2 SYGVNS. Deletions cut 4 bases from V and 5 bases from J, with 12 bases between.

The chain has TRBV6-4 and TRBJ1-2, with D hard to call. Trimming pared 4 bases from V and 4 bases from J, leaving 19 bases between. CDR3 length: 16 amino acids. Germline V gives CDR1 MRHNA, CDR2 SNTAGT. CDR3 sequence (DNA): TGTGCCAGCAGTGCAGGCCAGGCTGCCCTTCTCTATGGCTACACCTTC. Protein product: CASSAGQAALLYGYTF.

This clone has just one count. V usage is TRBV5-1 and J usage is TRBJ1-1, with D maybe TRBD1 (6 bases). V shed 5 bases and J shed 7 bases, with 15 bases lying between them. CDR3 size: 13 residues. From germline, CDR1 is SGHRS and CDR2 YFSETQ. CDR3 region: CASRDIQGSEAFF. The CDR3 DNA sequence: TGCGCCAGCAGAGATATACAGGGCAGTGAAGCTTTCTTT.

This clone was picked up a small number of times. This sequence joins TRBV28 and TRBJ2-5; TRBD2 agrees at 7 bases. The CDR3 is 18 residues long. The trim removed 7 bases at V and 0 bases at J, leaving 17 bases unmatched. Germline V gene lookup returns CDR1 MDHEN and CDR2 SYDVKM. The CDR3 spells CASTLGLSSGPYQETQYF. DNA of the CDR3: TGTGCCAGCACCCTCGGGCTTTCTAGCGGACCGTACCAAGAGACCCAGTACTTC.